This TCR beta chain came from a study of identical twins. From the 5' RACE reads, TCRdb called clonotypes with MiXCR, one entry per CDR3 protein. The table shows about 390,000 distinct CDR3 sequences, with roughly 9% occurring only once. Study results and limitations: Out-of-frame alpha sequences that twins shared showed excess low generation probability.

This clonotype appeared many times. The target antigen is unknown. CDR3 length: 12 residues. Trimming stripped 5 bases from V and 7 bases from J, with 11 bases between. CDR1 and CDR2 (germline): SNHLY, FYNNEI. The sample consisted of naive T cells sorted from blood. The TCR sequence derives from a woman between 50 and 59 years old in good health. The V call is TRBV2, the J call TRBJ1-1, with a tentative D call TRBD1 (6 bases). The CDR3: CASSTGQSEAFF. In DNA form, the CDR3 reads TGTGCCAGCAGTACCGGACAGAGTGAAGCTTTCTTT. The full variable domain, in which reference TRBV2 and TRBJ1-1 provide the parts outside the CDR3, is EPEVTQTPSHQVTQMGQEVILRCVPISNHLYFYWYRQILGQKVEFLVSFYNNEISEKSEIFDDQFSVERPDGSNFTLKIRSTKLEDSAMYFCASSTGQSEAFFGQGTRLTVV.